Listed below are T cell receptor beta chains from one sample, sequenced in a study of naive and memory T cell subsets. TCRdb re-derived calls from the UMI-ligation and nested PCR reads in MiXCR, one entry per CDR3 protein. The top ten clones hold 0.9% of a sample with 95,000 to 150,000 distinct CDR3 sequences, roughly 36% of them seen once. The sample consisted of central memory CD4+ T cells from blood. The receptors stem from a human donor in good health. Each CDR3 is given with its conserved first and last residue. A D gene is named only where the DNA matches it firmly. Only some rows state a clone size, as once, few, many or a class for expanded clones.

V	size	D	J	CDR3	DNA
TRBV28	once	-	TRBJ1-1	CASSVQPHLEAFF	TGTGCCAGCAGTGTTCAGCCCCATCTTGAAGCTTTCTTT
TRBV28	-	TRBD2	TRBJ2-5	CASSQDSGTSAKTQYF	TGTGCCAGCAGCCAGGATTCCGGGACTAGCGCAAAGACCCAGTACTTC
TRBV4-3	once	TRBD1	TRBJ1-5	CASSQEQGQPQHF	TGCGCCAGCAGCCAAGAACAGGGGCAGCCCCAGCATTTT
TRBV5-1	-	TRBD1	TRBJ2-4	CASSPGGAGIQYF	TGCGCCAGCAGCCCAGGGGGCGCAGGCATTCAGTACTTC
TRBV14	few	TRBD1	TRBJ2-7	CASSHSHRGLTYEQYF	TGTGCCAGCAGCCATTCCCACAGGGGGCTCACCTACGAGCAGTACTTC
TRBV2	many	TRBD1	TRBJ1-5	CASQRAGGSQPQHF	TGTGCCTCTCAGAGGGCAGGGGGGAGTCAGCCCCAGCATTTT
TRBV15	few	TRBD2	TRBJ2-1	CATSGRLAGVSEQFF	TGTGCCACCAGCGGCCGACTAGCGGGAGTAAGTGAGCAGTTCTTC
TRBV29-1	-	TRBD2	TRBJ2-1	CSVLAGVLDNEQFF	TGCAGCGTGCTAGCGGGAGTCCTCGACAATGAGCAGTTCTTC
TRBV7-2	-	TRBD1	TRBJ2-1	CASSRITGVASYNEQFF	TGTGCCAGCAGCCGAATAACAGGGGTAGCCTCCTACAATGAGCAGTTCTTC
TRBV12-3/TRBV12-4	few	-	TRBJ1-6	CASSTTGGYNSPLHF	TGTGCCAGCAGTACGACTGGAGGCTATAATTCACCCCTCCACTTT
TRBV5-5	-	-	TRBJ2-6	CASSFYGTSGANVLTF	TGTGCCAGCAGCTTTTACGGTACTTCTGGGGCCAACGTCCTGACTTTC
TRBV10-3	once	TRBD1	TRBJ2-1	CAISATGVNDEQFF	TGTGCCATCAGTGCCACAGGGGTAAACGATGAGCAGTTCTTC
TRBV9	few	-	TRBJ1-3	CASSGTPVDGNTIYF	TGTGCCAGCAGCGGGACCCCGGTCGATGGAAACACCATATATTTT
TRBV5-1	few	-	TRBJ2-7	CASSFGGVGSYEQYF	TGCGCCAGCAGCTTTGGAGGGGTGGGTTCCTACGAGCAGTACTTC
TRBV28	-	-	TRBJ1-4	CASKDNRNNEKLFF	TGTGCCAGCAAGGACAACAGGAATAATGAAAAACTGTTTTTT
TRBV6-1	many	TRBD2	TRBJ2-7	CASSHEPGTRGYEQYF	TGTGCCAGCAGCCACGAACCCGGGACTAGAGGATACGAGCAGTACTTC
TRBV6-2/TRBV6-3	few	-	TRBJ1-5	CASTKTGDNQPQHF	TGTGCCAGCACAAAGACAGGAGACAATCAGCCCCAGCATTTT
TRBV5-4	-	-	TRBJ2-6	CASADPGANVLTF	TGTGCCAGCGCTGATCCTGGGGCCAACGTCCTGACTTTC
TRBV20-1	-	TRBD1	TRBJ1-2	CSARDRTYGYTF	TGCAGTGCTAGGGACAGGACCTATGGCTACACCTTC
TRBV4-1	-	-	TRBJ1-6	CASSQDLINYNSPLHF	TGCGCCAGCAGCCAAGATCTGATAAATTATAATTCACCCCTCCACTTT
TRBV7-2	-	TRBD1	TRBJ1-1	CASSHRTGAYNTEAFF	TGTGCCAGCAGCCATAGGACAGGGGCATACAACACTGAAGCTTTCTTT
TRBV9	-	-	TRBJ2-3	CASSVVGMPIGAGTDTQYF	TGTGCCAGCAGCGTAGTGGGGATGCCGATTGGAGCTGGCACAGATACGCAGTATTTT
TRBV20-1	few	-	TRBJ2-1	CSAIIVGGYNEQFF	TGCAGTGCTATTATTGTCGGGGGATACAATGAGCAGTTCTTC
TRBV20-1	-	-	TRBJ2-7	CSARGSGERDAYEQYF	TGCAGTGCTAGAGGAAGCGGCGAACGAGACGCCTACGAGCAGTACTTC